This TCR beta chain was observed in a study of T cells in Graves' hyperthyroidism and ophthalmopathy. This clonotype was observed a few times. Germline lookup yields CDR1 DFQATT and CDR2 SNEGSKA (reference sequence). The CDR3 is 14 residues long. V shed 5 bases, J shed 4 bases, and the junction held 7 bases outside the gene matches. RNA transcripts were the template for amplifying TCR beta CDR3 regions. With the HTBI primer set, the TCR CDR3 went through a first round of RT-PCR. TCRdb ran MiXCR on the multiplex PCR reads and lists one entry per CDR3 protein. The sample has some 560,000 distinct CDR3 sequences, about 14% seen once; the top ten hold more than 11%.

The chain carries TRBV20-1 and TRBJ2-5; 10 positions match TRBD1. This clonotype originated in a woman between 35 and 50 years old with Graves' hyperthyroidism. The sample was blood. DNA of the CDR3: TGCAGTGCTTCATACGGGACAGGGGCAGAGACCCAGTACTTC. Its protein is CSASYGTGAETQYF.